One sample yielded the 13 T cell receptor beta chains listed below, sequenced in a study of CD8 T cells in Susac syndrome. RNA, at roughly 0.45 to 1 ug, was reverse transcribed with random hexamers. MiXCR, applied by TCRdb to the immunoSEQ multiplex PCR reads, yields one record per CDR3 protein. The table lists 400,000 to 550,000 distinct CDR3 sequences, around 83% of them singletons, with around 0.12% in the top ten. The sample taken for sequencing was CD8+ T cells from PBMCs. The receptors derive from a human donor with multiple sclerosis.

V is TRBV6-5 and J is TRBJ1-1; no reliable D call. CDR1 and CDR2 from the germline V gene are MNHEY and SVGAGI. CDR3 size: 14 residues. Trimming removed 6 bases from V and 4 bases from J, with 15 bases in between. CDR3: CASSPPSTFTEAFF. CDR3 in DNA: TGTGCCAGCAGCCCCCCCTCTACGTTCACTGAAGCTTTCTTT.

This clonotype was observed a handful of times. CDR3 residues: CAAIGTEAFF. CDR3 in DNA: TGTGCCGCAATCGGCACTGAAGCTTTCTTT. V is TRBV6-1 and J is TRBJ1-1; no definite D call. The V end lost 11 bases, the J end lost 4 bases, and 8 bases lay between the germline ends. CDR3 length equals 10 residues. The germline CDR1 and CDR2 sequences are MNHNS and SASEGT.

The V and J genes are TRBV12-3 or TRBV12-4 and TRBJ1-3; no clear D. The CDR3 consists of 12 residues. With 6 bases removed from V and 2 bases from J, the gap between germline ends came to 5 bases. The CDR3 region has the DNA TGTGCCAGCAGCCCTACTGGAAACACCATATATTTT. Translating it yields CASSPTGNTIYF.

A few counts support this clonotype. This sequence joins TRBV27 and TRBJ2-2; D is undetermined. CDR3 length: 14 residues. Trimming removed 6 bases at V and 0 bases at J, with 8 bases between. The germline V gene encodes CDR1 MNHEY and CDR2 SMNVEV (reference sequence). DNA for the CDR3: TGTGCCAGCAGCTTGGGGACGAACACCGGGGAGCTGTTTTTT. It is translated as CASSLGTNTGELFF.

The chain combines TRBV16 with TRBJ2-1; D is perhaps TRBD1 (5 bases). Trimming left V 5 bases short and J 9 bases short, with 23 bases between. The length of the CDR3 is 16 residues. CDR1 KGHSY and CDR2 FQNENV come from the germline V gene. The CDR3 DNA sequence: TGTGCCAGCAGCGAGAATCAGGGTGTGTGGATGGGTGAGCAGTTCTTC. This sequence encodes CASSENQGVWMGEQFF. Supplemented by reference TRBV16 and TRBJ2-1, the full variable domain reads GEEVAQTPKHLVRGEGQKAKLYCAPIKGHSYVFWYQQVLKNEFKFLISFQNENVFDETGMPKERFSAKCLPNSPCSLEIQATKLEDSAVYFCASSENQGVWMGEQFFGPGTRLTVL.

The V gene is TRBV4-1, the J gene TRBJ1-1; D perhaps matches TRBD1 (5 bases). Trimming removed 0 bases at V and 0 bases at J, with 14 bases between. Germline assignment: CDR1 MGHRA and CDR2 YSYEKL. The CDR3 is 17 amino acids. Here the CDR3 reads CASSQDRREGMNTEAFF. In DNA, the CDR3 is TGCGCCAGCAGCCAAGATCGGCGGGAGGGGATGAACACTGAAGCTTTCTTT.

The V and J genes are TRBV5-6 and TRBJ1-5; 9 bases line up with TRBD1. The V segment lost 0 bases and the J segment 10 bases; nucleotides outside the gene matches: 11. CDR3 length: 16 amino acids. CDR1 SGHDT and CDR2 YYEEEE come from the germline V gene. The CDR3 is CASSLGAGQGVKPQHF. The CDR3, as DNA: TGTGCCAGCAGCTTGGGTGCGGGACAGGGAGTAAAACCCCAGCATTTT.

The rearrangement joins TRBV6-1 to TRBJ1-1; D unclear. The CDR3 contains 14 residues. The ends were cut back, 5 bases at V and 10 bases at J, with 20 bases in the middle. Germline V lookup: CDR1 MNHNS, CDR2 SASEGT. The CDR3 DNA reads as TGTGCCAGCAGTCCAAGCTCTAGGGTCTCCGGAGCTTTCTTT. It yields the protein CASSPSSRVSGAFF.

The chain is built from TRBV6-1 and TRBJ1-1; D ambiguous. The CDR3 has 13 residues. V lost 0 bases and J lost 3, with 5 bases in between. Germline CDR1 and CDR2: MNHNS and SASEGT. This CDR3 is CASSEAEYTEAFF. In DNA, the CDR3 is TGTGCCAGCAGTGAAGCGGAGTACACTGAAGCTTTCTTT.

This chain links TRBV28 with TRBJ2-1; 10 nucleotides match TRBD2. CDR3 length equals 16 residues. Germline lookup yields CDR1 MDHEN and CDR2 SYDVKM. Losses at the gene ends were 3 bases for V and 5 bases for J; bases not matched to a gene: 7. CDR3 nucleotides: TGTGCCAGCAGTTTCCTAGCGGGAGACACCCACAATGAGCAGTTCTTC. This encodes CASSFLAGDTHNEQFF.

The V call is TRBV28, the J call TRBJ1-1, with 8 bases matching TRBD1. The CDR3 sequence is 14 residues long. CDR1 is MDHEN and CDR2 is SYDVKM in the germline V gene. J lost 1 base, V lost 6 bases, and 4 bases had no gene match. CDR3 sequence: CASSPDRANTEAFF. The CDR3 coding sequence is TGTGCCAGCAGCCCGGACAGGGCGAACACTGAAGCTTTCTTT. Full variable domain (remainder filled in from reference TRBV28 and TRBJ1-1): DVKVTQSSRYLVKRTGEKVFLECVQDMDHENMFWYRQDPGLGLRLIYFSYDVKMKEKGDIPEGYSVSREKKERFSLILESASTNQTSMYLCASSPDRANTEAFFGQGTRLTVV.

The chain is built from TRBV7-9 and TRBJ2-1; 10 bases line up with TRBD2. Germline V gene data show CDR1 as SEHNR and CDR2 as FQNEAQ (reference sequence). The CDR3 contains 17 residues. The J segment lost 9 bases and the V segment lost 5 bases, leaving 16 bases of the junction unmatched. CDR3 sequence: CASSLGLAELKSPEQFF. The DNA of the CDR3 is TGTGCCAGCAGCCTCGGACTAGCGGAATTGAAGTCTCCTGAGCAGTTCTTC.

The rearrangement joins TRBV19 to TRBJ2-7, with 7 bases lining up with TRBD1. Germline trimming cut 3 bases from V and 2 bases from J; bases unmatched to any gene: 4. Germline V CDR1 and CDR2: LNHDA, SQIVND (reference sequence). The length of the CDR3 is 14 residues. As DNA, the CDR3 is TGTGCCAGTAGTATCGCAGGGGGAACCTACGAGCAGTACTTC. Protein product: CASSIAGGTYEQYF. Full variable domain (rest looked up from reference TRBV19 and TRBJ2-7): DGGITQSPKYLFRKEGQNVTLSCEQNLNHDAMYWYRQDPGQGLRLIYYSQIVNDFQKGDIAEGYSVSREKKESFPLTVTSAQKNPTAFYLCASSIAGGTYEQYFGPGTRLTVT.